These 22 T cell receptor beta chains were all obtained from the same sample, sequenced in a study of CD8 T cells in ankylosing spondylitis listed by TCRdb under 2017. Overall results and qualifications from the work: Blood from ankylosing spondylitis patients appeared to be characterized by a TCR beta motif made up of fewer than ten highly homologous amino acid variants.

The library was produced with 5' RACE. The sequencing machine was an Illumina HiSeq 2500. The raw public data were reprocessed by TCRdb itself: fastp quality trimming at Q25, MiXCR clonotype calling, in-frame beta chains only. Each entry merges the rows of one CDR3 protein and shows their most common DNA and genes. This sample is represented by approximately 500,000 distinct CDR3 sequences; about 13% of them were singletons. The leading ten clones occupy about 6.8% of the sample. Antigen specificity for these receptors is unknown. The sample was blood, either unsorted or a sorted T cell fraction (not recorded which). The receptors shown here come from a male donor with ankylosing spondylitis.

CDR3 sequence (DNA): TGCAGTGCTAGAAGGGACGGTGCTAATGAAAAACTGTTTTTT. This translates into CSARRDGANEKLFF. The chain carries TRBV20-1 and TRBJ1-4, with D possibly TRBD1 on 5 matching bases. The CDR3 length is 14 residues. The V and J ends lost 2 bases and 3 bases respectively, with 10 bases between them. Germline V lookup: CDR1 DFQATT, CDR2 SNEGSKA (reference sequence).

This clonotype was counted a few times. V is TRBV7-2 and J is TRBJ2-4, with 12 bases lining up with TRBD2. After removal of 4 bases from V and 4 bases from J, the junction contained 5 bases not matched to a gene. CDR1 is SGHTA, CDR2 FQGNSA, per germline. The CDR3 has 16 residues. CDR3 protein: CASSSWTSGTKNIQYF. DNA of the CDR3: TGTGCCAGCAGCTCTTGGACTAGCGGGACAAAAAACATTCAGTACTTC.

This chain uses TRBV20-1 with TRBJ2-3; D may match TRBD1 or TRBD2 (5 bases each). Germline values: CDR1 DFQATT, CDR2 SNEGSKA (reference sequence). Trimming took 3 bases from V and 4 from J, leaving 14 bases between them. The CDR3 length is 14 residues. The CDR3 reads CSARGPRGPDTQYF. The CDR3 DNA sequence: TGCAGTGCTAGGGGACCCCGGGGCCCAGATACGCAGTATTTT.

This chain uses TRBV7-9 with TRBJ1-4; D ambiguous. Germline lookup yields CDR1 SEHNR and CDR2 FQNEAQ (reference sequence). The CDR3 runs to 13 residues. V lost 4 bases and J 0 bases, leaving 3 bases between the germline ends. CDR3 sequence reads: CASSSPTNEKLFF. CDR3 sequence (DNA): TGTGCCAGCAGCTCCCCAACTAATGAAAAACTGTTTTTT.

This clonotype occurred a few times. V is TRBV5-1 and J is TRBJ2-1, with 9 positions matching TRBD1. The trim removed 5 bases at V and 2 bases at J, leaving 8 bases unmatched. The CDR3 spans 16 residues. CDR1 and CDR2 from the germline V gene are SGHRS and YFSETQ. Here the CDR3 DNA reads TGCGCCAGCAGTTTAACCGGGACAGGGACCTACAATGAGCAGTTCTTC. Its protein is CASSLTGTGTYNEQFF.

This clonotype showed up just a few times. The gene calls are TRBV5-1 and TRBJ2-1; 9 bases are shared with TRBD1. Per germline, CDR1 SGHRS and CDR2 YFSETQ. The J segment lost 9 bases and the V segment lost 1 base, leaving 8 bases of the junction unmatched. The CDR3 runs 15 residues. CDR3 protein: CASSLIGTGLSEQFF. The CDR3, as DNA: TGCGCCAGCAGCTTGATTGGGACAGGGCTGAGTGAGCAGTTCTTC. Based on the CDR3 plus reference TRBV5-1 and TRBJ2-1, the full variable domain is KAGVTQTPRYLIKTRGQQVTLSCSPISGHRSVSWYQQTPGQGLQFLFEYFSETQRNKGNFPGRFSGRQFSNSRSEMNVSTLELGDSALYLCASSLIGTGLSEQFFGPGTRLTVL.

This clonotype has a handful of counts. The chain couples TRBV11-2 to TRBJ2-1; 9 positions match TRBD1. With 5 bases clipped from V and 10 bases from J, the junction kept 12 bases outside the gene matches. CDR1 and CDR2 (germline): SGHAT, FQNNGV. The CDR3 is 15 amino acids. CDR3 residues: CASSPGTGRGLEQFF. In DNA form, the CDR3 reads TGTGCCAGCAGCCCTGGGACAGGGAGAGGGCTGGAGCAGTTCTTC.

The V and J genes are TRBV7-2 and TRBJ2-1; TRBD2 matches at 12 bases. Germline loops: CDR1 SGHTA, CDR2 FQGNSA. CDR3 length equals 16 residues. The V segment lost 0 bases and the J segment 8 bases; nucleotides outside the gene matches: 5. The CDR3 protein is CASSLAPLAGGYEQFF. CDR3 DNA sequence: TGTGCCAGCAGCTTAGCGCCTCTAGCGGGAGGGTATGAGCAGTTCTTC.

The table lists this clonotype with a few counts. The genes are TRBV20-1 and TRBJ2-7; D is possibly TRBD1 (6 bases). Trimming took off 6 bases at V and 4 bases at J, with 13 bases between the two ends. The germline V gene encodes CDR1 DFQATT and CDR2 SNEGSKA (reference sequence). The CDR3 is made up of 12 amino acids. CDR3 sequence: CSASRGLYEQYV. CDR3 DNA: TGCAGTGCAAGCAGGGGCCTGTACGAGCAGTACGTC.

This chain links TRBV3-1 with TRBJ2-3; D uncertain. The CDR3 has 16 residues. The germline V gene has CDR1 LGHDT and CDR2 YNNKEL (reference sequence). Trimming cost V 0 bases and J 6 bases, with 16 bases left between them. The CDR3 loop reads CASSQDHYNLRDTQYF. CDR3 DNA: TGTGCCAGCAGCCAAGATCACTACAACCTCAGGGATACGCAGTATTTT.

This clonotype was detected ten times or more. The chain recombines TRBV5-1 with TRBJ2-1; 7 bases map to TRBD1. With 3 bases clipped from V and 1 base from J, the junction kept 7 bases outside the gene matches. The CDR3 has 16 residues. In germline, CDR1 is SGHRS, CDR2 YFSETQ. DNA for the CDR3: TGCGCCAGCAGCTCCGACACGACAGGGTCCTACAATGAGCAGTTCTTC. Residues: CASSSDTTGSYNEQFF.

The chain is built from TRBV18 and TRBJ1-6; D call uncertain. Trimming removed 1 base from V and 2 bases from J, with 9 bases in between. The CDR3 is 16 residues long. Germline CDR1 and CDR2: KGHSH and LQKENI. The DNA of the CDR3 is TGTGCCAGCTCACCACTACCAGATACCTATAATTCACCCCTCCACTTT. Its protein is CASSPLPDTYNSPLHF.

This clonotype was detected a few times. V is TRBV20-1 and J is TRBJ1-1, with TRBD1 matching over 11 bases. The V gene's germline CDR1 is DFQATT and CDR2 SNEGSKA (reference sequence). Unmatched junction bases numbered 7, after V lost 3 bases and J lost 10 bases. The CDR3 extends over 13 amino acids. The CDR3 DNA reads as TGCAGTGCTAGTGGGACAGGGGGTTCGAGAGCTTTCTTT. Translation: CSASGTGGSRAFF.

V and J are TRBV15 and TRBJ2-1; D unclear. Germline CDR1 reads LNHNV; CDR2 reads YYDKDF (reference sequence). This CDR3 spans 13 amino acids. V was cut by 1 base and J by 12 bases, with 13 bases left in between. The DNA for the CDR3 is TGTGCCACCAGCAGAGTTGGCCTGGTGGGGCAGTTCTTC. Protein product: CATSRVGLVGQFF.

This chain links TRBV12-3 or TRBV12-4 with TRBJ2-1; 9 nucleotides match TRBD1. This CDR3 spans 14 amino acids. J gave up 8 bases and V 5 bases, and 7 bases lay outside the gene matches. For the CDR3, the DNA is TGTGCCAGCAGTGAACAGGGGGCTGAGGATGAGCAGTTCTTC. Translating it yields CASSEQGAEDEQFF.

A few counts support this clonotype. CDR3 region: CSARGVLAEQETQYF. DNA for the CDR3: TGCAGTGCTAGAGGGGTCCTAGCGGAACAAGAGACCCAGTACTTC. The V call is TRBV20-1, the J call TRBJ2-5; 7 bases align to TRBD2. The CDR3 has 15 amino acids. Trimming at V came to 1 base and at J to 2 bases, leaving 7 bases not matched to a gene. CDR1 and CDR2 from the germline V gene are DFQATT and SNEGSKA (reference sequence).

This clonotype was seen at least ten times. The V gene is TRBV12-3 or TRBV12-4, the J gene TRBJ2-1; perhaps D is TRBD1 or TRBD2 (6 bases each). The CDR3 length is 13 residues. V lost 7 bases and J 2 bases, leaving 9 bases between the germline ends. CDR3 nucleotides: TGTGCCAGCATGCGGGACACCTACAATGAGCAGTTCTTC. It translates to CASMRDTYNEQFF.

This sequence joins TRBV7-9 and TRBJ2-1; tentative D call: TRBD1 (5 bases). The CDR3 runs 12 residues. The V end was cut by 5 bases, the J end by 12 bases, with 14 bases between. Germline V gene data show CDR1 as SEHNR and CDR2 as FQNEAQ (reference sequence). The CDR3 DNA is TGTGCCAGCAGCGTAGGGGCGTCGGGGCAGTTCTTC. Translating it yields CASSVGASGQFF.

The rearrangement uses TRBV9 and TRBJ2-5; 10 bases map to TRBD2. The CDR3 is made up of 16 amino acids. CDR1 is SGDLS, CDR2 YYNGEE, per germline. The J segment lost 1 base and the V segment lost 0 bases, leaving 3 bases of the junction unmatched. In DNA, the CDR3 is TGTGCCAGCAGCGTAGGGACTAGCGGAGTCCAAGAGACCCAGTACTTC. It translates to CASSVGTSGVQETQYF.

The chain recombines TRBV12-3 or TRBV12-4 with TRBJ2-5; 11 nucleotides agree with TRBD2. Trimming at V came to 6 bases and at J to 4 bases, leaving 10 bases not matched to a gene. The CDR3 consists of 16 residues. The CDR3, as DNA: TGTGCCAGCAGCCGCCCGGGACTAGCGGAGGGAGAGACCCAGTACTTC. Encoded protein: CASSRPGLAEGETQYF.

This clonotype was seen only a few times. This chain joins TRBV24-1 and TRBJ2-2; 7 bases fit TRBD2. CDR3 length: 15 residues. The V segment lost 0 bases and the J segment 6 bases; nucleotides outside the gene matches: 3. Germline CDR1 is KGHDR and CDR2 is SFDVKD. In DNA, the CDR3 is TGTGCCACCAGTGATTTGGAAGGACTAGCCGGGGAGCTGTTTTTT. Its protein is CATSDLEGLAGELFF.

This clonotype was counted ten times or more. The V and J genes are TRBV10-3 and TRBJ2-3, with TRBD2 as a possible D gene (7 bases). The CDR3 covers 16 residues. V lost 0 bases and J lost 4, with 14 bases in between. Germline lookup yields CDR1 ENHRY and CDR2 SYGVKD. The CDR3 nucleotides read TGTGCCATCAGTGAGTCTGGGAGGGGGAGCCCAGATACGCAGTATTTT. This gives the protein CAISESGRGSPDTQYF.